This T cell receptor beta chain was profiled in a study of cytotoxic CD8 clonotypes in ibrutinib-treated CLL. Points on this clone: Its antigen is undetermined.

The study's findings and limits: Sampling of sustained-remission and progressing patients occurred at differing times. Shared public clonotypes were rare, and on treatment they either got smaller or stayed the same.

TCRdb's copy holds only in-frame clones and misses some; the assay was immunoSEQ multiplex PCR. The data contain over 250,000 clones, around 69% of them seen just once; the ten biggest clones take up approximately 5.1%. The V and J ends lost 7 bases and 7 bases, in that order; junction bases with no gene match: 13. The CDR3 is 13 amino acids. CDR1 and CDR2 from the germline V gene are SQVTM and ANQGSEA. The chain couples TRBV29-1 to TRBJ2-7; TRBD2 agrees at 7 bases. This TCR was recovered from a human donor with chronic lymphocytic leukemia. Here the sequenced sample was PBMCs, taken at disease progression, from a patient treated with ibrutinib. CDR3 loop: CSARRGESGEQYF. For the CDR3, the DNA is TGCAGCGCGCGACGGGGGGAGAGTGGAGAGCAGTACTTC.